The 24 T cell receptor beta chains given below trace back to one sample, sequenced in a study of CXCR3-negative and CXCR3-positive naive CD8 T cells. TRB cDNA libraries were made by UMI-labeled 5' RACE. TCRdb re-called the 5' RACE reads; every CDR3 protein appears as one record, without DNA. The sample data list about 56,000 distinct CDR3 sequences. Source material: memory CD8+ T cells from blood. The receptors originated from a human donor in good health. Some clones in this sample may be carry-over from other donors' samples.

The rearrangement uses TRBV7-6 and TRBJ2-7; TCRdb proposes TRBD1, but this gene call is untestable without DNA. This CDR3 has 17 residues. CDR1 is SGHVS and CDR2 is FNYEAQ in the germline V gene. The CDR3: CASSLVAGQGALYEQYF.

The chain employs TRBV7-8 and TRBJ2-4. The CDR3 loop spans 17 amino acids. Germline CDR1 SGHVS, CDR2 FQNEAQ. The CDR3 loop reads CASSSYPEHLAKNIQYF.

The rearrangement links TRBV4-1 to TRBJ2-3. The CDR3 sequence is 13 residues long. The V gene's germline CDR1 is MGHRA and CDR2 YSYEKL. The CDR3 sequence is CASSQVKGYTQYF.

CDR3 sequence reads: CASTTSTEAFF. J is TRBJ1-1 and V is TRBV7-9. The CDR3 spans 11 residues. Germline V CDR1 and CDR2: SEHNR, FQNEAQ (reference sequence). Using reference TRBV7-9 and TRBJ1-1 for the parts outside the CDR3, the full variable domain is DTGVSQNPRHKITKRGQNVTFRCDPISEHNRLYWYRQTLGQGPEFLTYFQNEAQLEKSRLLSDRFSAERPKGSFSTLEIQRTEQGDSAMYLCASTTSTEAFFGQGTRLTVV.

CDR3 sequence: CASSLLTGGRSYEQYF. The rearrangement uses TRBV28 and TRBJ2-7; TCRdb gives TRBD2 as the D gene, but with no DNA this cannot be confirmed. Germline loops: CDR1 MDHEN, CDR2 SYDVKM. The CDR3 sequence is 16 residues long.

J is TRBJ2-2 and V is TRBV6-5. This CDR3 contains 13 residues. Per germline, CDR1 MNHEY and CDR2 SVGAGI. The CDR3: CASSYSTAGELFF.

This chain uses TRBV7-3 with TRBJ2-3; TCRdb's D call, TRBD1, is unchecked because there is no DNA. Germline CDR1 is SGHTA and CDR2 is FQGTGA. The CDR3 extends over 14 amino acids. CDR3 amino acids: CASSSGGATDTQYF.

The CDR3 spells CASSLSSRAGYTF. The chain is built from TRBV27 and TRBJ1-2; with no DNA, the TCRdb D assignment of TRBD1 cannot be verified. This CDR3 spans 13 amino acids. Germline CDR1 and CDR2: MNHEY and SMNVEV (reference sequence).

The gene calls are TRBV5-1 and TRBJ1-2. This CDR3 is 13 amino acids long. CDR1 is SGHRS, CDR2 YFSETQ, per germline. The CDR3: CASSRDTGGGYTF.

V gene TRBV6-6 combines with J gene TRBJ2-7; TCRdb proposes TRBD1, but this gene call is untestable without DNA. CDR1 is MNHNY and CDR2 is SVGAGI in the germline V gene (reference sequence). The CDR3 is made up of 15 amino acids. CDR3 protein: CASSPTGGESSEQYF.

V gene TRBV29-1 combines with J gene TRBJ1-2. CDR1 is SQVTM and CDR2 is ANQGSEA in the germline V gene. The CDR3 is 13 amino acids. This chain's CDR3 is CSTWENSLSGYTF.

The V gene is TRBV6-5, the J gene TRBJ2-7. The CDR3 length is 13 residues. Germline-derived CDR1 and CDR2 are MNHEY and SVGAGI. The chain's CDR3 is CASSYSMSYEQYF.

The chain's CDR3 is CASSLEVPGQDTQYF. J is TRBJ2-3 and V is TRBV12-3 or TRBV12-4. CDR3 length equals 15 residues.

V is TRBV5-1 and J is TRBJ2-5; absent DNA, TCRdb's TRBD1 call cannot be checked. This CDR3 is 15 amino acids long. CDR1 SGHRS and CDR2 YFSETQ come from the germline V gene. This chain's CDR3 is CASSAGTGAAETQYF.

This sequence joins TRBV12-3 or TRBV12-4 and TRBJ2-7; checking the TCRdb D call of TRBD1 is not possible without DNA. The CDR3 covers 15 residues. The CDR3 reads CASSGDREYSYEQYF.

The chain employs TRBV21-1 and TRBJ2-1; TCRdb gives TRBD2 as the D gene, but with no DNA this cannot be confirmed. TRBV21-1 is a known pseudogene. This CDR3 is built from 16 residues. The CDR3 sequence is CASSRVRQGLYNEQFF.

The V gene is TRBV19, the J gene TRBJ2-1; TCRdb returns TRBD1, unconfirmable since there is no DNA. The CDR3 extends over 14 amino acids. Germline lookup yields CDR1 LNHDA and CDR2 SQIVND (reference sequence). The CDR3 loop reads CASRGGGDVNEQFF.

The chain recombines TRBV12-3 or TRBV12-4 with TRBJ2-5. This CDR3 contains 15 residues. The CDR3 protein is CASSFTLQQQETQYF.

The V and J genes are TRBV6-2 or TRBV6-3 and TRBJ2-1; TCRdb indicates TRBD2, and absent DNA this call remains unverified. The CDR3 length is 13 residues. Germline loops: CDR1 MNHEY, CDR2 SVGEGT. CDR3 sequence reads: CASSYGGPNEQFF.

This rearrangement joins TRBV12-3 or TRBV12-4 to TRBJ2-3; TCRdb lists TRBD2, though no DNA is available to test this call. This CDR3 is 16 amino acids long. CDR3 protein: CASASMSGGLTDTQYF.

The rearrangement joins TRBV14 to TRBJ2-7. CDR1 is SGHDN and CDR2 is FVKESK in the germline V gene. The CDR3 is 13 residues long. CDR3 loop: CASSQDSGYEQYF.

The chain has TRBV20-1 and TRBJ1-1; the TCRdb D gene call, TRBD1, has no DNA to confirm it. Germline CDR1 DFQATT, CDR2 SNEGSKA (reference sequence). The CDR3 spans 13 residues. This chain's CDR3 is CSAMGASHFEAFF.

The CDR3 region is CASREAGVADTQYF. The V and J genes are TRBV28 and TRBJ2-3; without DNA, the TCRdb call of TRBD2 cannot be checked. Per the germline V gene, CDR1 is MDHEN and CDR2 is SYDVKM. CDR3 length: 14 residues.

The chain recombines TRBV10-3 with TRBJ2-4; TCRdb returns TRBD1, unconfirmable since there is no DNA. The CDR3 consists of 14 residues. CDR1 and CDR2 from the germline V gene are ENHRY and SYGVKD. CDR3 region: CAISGGGLENIQYF.